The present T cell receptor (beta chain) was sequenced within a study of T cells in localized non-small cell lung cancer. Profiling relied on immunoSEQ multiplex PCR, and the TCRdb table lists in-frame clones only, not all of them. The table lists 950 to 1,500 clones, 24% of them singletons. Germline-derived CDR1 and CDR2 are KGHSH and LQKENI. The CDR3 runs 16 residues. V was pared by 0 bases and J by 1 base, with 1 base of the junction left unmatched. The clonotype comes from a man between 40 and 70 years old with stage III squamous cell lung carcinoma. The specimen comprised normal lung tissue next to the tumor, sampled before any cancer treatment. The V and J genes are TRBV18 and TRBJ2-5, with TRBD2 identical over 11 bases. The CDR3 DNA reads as TGTGCCAGCTCACCACCGCTAGCGGGGGGCCAAGAGACCCAGTACTTC. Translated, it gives CASSPPLAGGQETQYF.